This is a list of T cell receptor beta chains from one sample in a study of blood T cells in healthy people across ages. In TCRdb, the 5' RACE reads were re-called with MiXCR into one record per CDR3 protein. The table lists approximately 1.5 million distinct CDR3 sequences, around 35% of them singletons. The sample consisted of blood. These receptors were collected from a young woman in good health. The CDR3 runs from the conserved cysteine through the conserved F or W. The order of the fields is V gene, clone size, J gene, D gene, CDR3 protein, CDR3 DNA. A D gene is named only where the DNA matches it firmly. Clone size is shown for a subset of rows, as once, few, many or a class of expanded clone.

>TRBV4-2|once|TRBJ2-7|NA
CASSPRLVGSSYEQYF
TGTGCCAGCAGCCCGAGACTAGTGGGATCCTCCTACGAGCAGTACTTC
>TRBV2|few|TRBJ2-1|NA
CASSLDRGRREQFF
TGTGCCAGCAGTCTGGACAGAGGGCGGCGGGAGCAGTTCTTC
>TRBV15|few|TRBJ1-1|NA
CATRMGTEAFF
TGTGCCACCAGGATGGGGACTGAAGCTTTCTTT
>TRBV7-6|NA|TRBJ2-2|NA
CASSRGGGELFF
TGTGCCAGCAGCCGGGGAGGCGGGGAGCTGTTTTTT
>TRBV4-1|NA|TRBJ2-7|NA
CASSQAARVNEQYF
TGCGCCAGCAGCCAAGCGGCCAGGGTAAACGAGCAGTACTTC
>TRBV29-1|once|TRBJ2-7|NA
CSIREGDGSYEQYF
TGCAGCATTCGGGAAGGGGACGGCTCCTACGAGCAGTACTTC
>TRBV10-3|many|TRBJ2-5|NA
CAIGGRQSQETQYF
TGTGCCATCGGGGGCCGACAATCCCAAGAGACCCAGTACTTC
>TRBV7-3|few|TRBJ2-3|TRBD2
CASSHGLAGRDTQYF
TGTGCCAGCAGCCATGGACTAGCGGGGCGGGATACGCAGTATTTT
>TRBV28|few|TRBJ2-5|TRBD1
CASSLFMGQQETQYF
TGTGCCAGCAGTTTATTTATGGGACAGCAAGAGACCCAGTACTTC
>TRBV7-2|NA|TRBJ2-2|TRBD2
CASSHLLADSTGELFF
TGTGCCAGCAGTCATCTGCTAGCGGATAGCACCGGGGAGCTGTTTTTT
>TRBV20-1|few|TRBJ2-1|NA
CSARAPTGFPRDEQFF
TGCAGTGCTAGGGCCCCTACAGGGTTCCCAAGGGATGAGCAGTTCTTC
>TRBV4-2|few|TRBJ2-1|TRBD2
CASSLRGSGGSGEQFF
TGTGCCAGCAGCCTAAGGGGCAGCGGGGGGTCGGGTGAGCAGTTCTTC
>TRBV20-1|NA|TRBJ2-1|TRBD2
CSADTSGSFYGQFF
TGCAGTGCTGATACTAGCGGGAGTTTCTATGGGCAGTTCTTC
>TRBV2|few|TRBJ2-7|TRBD1
CASIDRVEQYF
TGTGCCAGCATCGACAGGGTCGAGCAGTACTTC